This T cell receptor beta chain was sequenced during a study of control samples from healthy donors and cancer patients. TCRdb's copy holds only in-frame clones and misses some; the assay was immunoSEQ multiplex PCR. The table has about 71,000 clones, 85% to 90% seen once. What was sequenced was PBMCs. The clonotype originates from a man aged 60-69 years with lung cancer.

The CDR3 nucleotides read TGCGCCAGCAGCATCCGGGACTACCAACAAGAGACCCAGTACTTC. Translated: CASSIRDYQQETQYF. The V call is TRBV5-1, the J call TRBJ2-5, with 7 nucleotides matching TRBD2. V dropped 4 bases and J dropped 2; count of bases not matched to a gene: 8. This CDR3 comprises 15 residues. Germline CDR1 is SGHRS and CDR2 is YFSETQ.